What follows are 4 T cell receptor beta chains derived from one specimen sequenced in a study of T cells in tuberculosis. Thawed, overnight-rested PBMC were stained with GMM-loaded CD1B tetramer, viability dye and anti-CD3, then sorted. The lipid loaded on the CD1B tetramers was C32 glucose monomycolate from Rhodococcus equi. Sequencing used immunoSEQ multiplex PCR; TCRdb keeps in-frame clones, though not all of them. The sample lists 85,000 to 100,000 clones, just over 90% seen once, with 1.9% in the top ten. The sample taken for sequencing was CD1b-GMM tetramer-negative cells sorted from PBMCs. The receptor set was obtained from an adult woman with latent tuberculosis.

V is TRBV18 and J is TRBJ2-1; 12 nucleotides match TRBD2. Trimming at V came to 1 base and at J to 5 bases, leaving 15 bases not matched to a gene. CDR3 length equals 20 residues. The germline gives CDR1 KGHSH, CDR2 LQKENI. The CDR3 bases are TGTGCCAGCTCACCACTGGAACTAGCGGGGGGCCCTCGTCGACACAATGAGCAGTTCTTC. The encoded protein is CASSPLELAGGPRRHNEQFF.

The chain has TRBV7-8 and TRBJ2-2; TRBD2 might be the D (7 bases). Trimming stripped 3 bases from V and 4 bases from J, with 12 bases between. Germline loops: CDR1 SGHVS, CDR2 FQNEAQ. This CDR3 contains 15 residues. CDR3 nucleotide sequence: TGTGCCAGCAGCTTGGGGGGGGCGGTCACCGGGGAGCTGTTTTTT. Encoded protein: CASSLGGAVTGELFF. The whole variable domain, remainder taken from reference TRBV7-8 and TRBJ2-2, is GAGVSQSPRYKVAKRGQDVALRCDPISGHVSLFWYQQALGQGPEFLTYFQNEAQLDKSGLPSDRFFAERPEGSVSTLKIQRTQQEDSAVYLCASSLGGAVTGELFFGEGSRLTVL.

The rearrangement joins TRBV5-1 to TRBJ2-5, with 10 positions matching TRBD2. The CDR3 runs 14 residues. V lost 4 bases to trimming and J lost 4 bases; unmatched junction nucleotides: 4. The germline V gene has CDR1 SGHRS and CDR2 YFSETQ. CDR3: CASSISGGSETQYF. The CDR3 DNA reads TGCGCCAGCAGCATTAGCGGGGGGTCAGAGACCCAGTACTTC.

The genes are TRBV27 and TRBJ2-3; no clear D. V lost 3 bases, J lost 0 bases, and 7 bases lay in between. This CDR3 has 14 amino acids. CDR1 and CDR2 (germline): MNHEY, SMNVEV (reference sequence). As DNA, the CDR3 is TGTGCCAGCAGTTTGGTGACTAGCACAGATACGCAGTATTTT. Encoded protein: CASSLVTSTDTQYF.